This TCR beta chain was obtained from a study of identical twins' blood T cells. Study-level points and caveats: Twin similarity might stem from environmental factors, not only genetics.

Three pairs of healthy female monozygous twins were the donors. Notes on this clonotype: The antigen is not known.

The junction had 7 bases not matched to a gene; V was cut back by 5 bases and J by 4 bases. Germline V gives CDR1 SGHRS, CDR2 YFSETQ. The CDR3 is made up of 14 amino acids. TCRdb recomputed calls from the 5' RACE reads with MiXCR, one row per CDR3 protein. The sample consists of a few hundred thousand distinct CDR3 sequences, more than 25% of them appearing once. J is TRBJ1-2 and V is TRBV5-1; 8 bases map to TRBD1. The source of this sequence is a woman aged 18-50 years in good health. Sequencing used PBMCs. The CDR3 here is CASSTTGDVYGYTF. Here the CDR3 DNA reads TGCGCCAGCAGTACGACAGGGGACGTCTATGGCTACACCTTC.